This TCR beta chain appears in the sequencing data of a study of shared clonotypes between healthy human individuals (dated by TCRdb to the early 2020s). Notes on the research overall: A couple of women and a few men aged 18 to 49 years were included in the cohort. Blood TCR repertoires of five healthy adults were deeply sequenced to estimate repertoire size and the extent of clonotype sharing between individuals. To increase sequencing depth and limit assay-specific biases, different laboratories used diverse techniques to prepare libraries and sequence TCR repertoires. Each donor's leukapheresis produced roughly between roughly 0.85 and 10 billion PBMCs.

Regarding this clone: The antigen it recognizes is unknown. Nothing much larger sits one base from this clone, and base qualities are not available.

The donors were healthy, HIV-negative adults who had no recently reported acute infections or vaccinations. All donors were Caucasian adults living in Nashville, Tennessee, USA. For unsorted samples, 90 million or so PBMCs were counted and genomic DNA was extracted with the QIAamp DNA Blood Mini kit. Blood was obtained by leukapheresis, after which PBMCs were separated by Ficoll-Histopaque density gradient centrifugation and cryopreserved in liquid nitrogen vapor phase. Study-wide findings and limitations: Based on pairwise subsampling, the degree of clonotype sharing among donors was expected to be affected by sequencing depth. Because the study included only a small number of donors, the genetic and exposure-history diversity represented was limited. Only blood was sampled, and tissue TCR repertoires likely differ from those in blood.

The trim is 4 bases for V and 6 bases for J, with a gap of 17 bases between the germline ends. The germline V gene (reference sequence) gives CDR1 as SGHKS and CDR2 as YYEKEE. The CDR3 runs 14 amino acids, cysteine and phenylalanine included. Only the CDR3 DNA is retained, 42 bases long and in frame from the first base. Using the deep immunoSEQ assay, multiplex PCR amplified TCR CDR3 regions from genomic DNA. Genomic DNA extracted from each cell subset was distributed evenly over all wells of several immunoSEQ 96-well plates, and each plate served as one replicate. Each replicate PCR for unsorted PBMC received 300 to 350 ng genomic DNA, equal to tens of thousands of T cell genomes. Ten immunoSEQ deep assay plates were used to sequence the unsorted PBMC genomic DNA. The purified libraries were quantified using a Qubit 3.0 fluorometer, sized with a Bioanalyzer 2100, and then quantified again using the KAPA Library Quantification kit. Every immunoSEQ 96-well plate was sequenced on a dedicated single-read 150-cycle Illumina NextSeq 550 flow cell. From the authors' description of their analysis: Because the immunoSEQ output included only junctional sequences and no quality scores, the filtering could not be the same as the filtering used for full-length reads. Sequences were annotated with PyIR, a Python wrapper for IgBLAST v1.9, using IMGT germline references to assign V/J genes and CDR3. Reads were removed for weak V/J assignments (E-value above 1e-6), missing CDR3, stop codons, out-of-frame junctions, or ambiguous translated residues. V3J clonotypes were defined as sequences sharing the same inferred V gene, J gene, and CDR3 amino acid sequence. To compute the percentage overlap between repertoires, the number of shared unique clonotypes was divided by the size of the smaller repertoire. Richness of each repertoire was evaluated using RTK rarefaction, the Chao1 estimator, and Recon v2.1 estimates of unobserved clonotypes. Not all clones reach the TCRdb copy of this immuneACCESS table, which keeps in-frame sequences only. Checked studies attribute under half of the gap to unresolved V genes and leave the rest unexplained. The V and J calls and the clone size are those of that table, but D and trimming were determined from the DNA. The sample has hundreds of thousands of clones on record, about three quarters of them singletons. 13% of the sample rests with the top ten.

The receptor's source is a woman between 40 and 55 years old in good health. Some clones in this sample may be carry-over from other donors' samples. Source material: PBMCs. This receptor chain uses TRBV5-5 and TRBJ2-7; the D gene is tentatively TRBD1 or TRBD2, each matching 7 bases. The CDR3 sequence is CASSPPREGAEQYF. The nucleotide sequence is given as TGTGCCAGCAGCCCCCCGAGGGAGGGGGCCGAGCAGTACTTC.